This TCR beta chain was identified during a study of PD-1 blockade in mismatch repair-deficient tumors. Here immunoSEQ multiplex PCR was the method, and the copy in TCRdb shows in-frame clones only, minus some. In the table there are roughly 110,000 clones, around three quarters of which are singletons. CDR3 length equals 16 residues. CDR1 is MGHDK, CDR2 SYGVNS, per germline. V trimming: 3 bases; J trimming: 2 bases; junction bases outside the gene matches: 6. The chain couples TRBV25-1 to TRBJ2-3, with 9 bases fitting TRBD1. Material: peripheral blood, obtained 60 to 65 weeks after starting pembrolizumab. This TCR was sampled from an adult with mismatch repair-deficient cancer. CDR3 sequence: CASSEYRGQVTDTQYF. The CDR3 region has the DNA TGTGCCAGCAGTGAGTACAGGGGGCAGGTCACAGATACGCAGTATTTT.